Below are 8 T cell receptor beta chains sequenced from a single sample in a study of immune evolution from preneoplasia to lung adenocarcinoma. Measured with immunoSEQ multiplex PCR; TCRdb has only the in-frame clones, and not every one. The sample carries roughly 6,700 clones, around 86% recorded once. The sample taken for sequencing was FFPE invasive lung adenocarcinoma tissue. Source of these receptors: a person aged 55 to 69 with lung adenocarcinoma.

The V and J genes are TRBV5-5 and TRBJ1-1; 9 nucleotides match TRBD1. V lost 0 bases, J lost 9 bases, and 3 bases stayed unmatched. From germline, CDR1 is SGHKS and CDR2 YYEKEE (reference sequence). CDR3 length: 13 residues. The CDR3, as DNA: TGTGCCAGCAGCTTGGAGACAGGGGGAAAAGCTTTCTTT. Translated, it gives CASSLETGGKAFF.

CDR3 coding DNA: TGTGCCAGCAGCTTAGGCCAAAGTAGTACGCAGTATTTT. As protein: CASSLGQSSTQYF. The chain is built from TRBV5-5 and TRBJ2-3; D unclear. The CDR3 covers 13 residues. V lost 2 bases and J lost 8, with 12 bases in between. The germline V gene encodes CDR1 SGHKS and CDR2 YYEKEE (reference sequence).

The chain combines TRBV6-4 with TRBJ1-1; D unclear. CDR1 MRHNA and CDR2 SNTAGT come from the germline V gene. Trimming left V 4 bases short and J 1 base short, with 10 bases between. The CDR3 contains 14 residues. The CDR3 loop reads CASSAGPGNTEAFF. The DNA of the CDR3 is TGTGCCAGCAGTGCCGGACCTGGGAACACTGAAGCTTTCTTT.

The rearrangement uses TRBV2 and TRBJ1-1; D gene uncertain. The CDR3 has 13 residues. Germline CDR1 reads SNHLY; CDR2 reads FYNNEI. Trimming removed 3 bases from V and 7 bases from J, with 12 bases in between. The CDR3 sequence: CASSDSGFGEAFF. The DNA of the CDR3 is TGTGCCAGCAGTGATAGTGGGTTCGGTGAAGCTTTCTTT.

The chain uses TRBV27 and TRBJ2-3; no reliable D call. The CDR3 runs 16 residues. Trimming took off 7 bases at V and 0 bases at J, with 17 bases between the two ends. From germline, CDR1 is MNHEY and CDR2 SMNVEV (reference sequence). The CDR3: CASTSRPFISTDTQYF. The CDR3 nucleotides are TGTGCCAGCACCTCGCGTCCCTTTATAAGCACAGATACGCAGTATTTT.

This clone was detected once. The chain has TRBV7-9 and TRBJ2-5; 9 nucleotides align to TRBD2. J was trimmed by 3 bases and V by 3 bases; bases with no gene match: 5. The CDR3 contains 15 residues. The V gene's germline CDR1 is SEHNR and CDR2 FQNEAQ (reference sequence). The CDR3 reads CASSFWASGEETQYF. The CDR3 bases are TGTGCCAGCAGCTTTTGGGCTAGCGGGGAAGAGACCCAGTACTTC.

CDR3 sequence (DNA): TGTGCCAGCAGTAAGGGGGGGACAGGTAACACTGAAGCTTTCTTT. Its protein is CASSKGGTGNTEAFF. The V gene is TRBV7-2, the J gene TRBJ1-1, with 8 bases fitting TRBD1. The CDR3 consists of 15 residues. Germline trimming cut 6 bases from V and 2 bases from J; bases unmatched to any gene: 8. In germline, CDR1 is SGHTA, CDR2 FQGNSA.

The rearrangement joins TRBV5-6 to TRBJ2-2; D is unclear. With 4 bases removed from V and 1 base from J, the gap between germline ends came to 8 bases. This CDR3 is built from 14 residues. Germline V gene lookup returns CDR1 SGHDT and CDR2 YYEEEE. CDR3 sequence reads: CASSPTRNTGELFF. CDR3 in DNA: TGTGCCAGCAGCCCTACGCGGAACACCGGGGAGCTGTTTTTT.